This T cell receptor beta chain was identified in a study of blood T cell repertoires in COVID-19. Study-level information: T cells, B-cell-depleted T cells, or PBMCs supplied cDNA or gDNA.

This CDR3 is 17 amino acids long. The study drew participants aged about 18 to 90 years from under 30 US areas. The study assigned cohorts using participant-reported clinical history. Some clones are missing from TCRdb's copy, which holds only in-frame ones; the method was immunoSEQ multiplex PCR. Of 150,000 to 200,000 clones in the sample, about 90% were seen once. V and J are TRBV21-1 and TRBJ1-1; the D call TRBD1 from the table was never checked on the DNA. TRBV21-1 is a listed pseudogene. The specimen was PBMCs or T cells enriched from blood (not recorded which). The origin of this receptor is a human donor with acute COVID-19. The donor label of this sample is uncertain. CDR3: CASITTNTGGMNTEAFF. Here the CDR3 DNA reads TGTGCCAGCATCACGACCAATACAGGGGGCATGAACACTGAAGCTTTCTTT.